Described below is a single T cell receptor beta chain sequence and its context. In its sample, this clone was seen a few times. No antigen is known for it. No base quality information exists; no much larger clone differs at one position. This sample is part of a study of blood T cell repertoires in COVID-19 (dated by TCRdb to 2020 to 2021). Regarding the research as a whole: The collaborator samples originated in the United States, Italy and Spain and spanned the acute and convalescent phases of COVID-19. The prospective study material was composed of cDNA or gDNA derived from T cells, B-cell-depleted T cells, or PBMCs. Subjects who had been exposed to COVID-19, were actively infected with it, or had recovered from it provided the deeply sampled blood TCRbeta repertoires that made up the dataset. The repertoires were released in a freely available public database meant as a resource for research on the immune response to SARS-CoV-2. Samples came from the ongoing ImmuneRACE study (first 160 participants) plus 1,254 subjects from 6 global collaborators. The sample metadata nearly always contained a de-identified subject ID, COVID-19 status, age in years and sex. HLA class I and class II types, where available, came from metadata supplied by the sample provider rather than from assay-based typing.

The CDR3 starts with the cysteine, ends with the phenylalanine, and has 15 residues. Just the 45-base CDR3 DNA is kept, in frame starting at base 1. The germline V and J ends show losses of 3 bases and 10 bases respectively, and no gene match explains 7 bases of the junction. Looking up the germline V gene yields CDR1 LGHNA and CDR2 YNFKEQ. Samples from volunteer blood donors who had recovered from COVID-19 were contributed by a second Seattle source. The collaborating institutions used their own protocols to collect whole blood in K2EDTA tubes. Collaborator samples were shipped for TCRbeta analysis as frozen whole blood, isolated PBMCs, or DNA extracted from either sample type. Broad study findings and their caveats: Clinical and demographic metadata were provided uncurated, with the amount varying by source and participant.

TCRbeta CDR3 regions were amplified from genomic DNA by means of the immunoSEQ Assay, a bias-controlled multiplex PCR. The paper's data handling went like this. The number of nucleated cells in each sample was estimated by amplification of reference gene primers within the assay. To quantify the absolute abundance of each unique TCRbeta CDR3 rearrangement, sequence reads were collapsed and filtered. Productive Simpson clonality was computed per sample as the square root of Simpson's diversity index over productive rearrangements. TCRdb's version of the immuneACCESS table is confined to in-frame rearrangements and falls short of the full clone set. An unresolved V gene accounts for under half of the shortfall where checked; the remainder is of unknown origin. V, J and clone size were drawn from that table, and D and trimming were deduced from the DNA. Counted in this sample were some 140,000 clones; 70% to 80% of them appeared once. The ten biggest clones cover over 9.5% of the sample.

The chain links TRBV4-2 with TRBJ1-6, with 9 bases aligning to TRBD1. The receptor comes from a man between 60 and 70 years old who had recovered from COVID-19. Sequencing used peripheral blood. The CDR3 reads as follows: CASSQDRGLRSPLHF. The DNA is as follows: TGTGCCAGCAGCCAGGACAGGGGTCTGAGATCACCCCTCCACTTT.